This T cell receptor beta chain originates from a study of response to subunit inactivated influenza vaccine. For this clonotype: Its target is not known.

Study-wide results and caveats: The authors suggested that every seasonal influenza vaccination recruits few new T cells.

The CDR3 extends over 15 amino acids. The germline CDR1 and CDR2 sequences are SGHDT and YYEEEE. V was trimmed by 3 bases and J by 4 bases, leaving 14 bases between them. TCRdb ran MiXCR on the RT-PCR reads and lists one entry per CDR3 protein. The sample records around 710,000 distinct CDR3 sequences, approximately 15% being singletons. The sequence came from a man aged 45 to 65 who received an inactivated influenza vaccine. The sequences come from PBMCs from blood, collected roughly 15 days before vaccination. This rearrangement joins TRBV5-6 to TRBJ2-1, with D perhaps matching TRBD2 (6 bases). The CDR3 DNA is TGTGCCAGCAGCTGGGGTGGGGCGGGATACAATGAGCAGTTCTTC. Encoded protein: CASSWGGAGYNEQFF. The full variable domain, with the rest looked up from reference TRBV5-6 and TRBJ2-1, is DAGVTQSPTHLIKTRGQQVTLRCSPKSGHDTVSWYQQALGQGPQFIFQYYEEEERQRGNFPDRFSGHQFPNYSSELNVNALLLGDSALYLCASSWGGAGYNEQFFGPGTRLTVL.